This entry features one TCR beta chain sequence. Survey level was the resolution at which the v3.0 immunoSEQ assay ran. Repertoires were generated with immunoSEQ multiplex PCR, while TCRdb's copy carries only in-frame clones and drops some. The table has some 16,000 clones, 77% seen once. This sample is part of a study of long-term antiretroviral therapy in people with HIV. Germline values: CDR1 KGHSH, CDR2 LQKENI. V was trimmed by 4 bases and J by 5 bases, leaving 11 bases between them. The CDR3 loop spans 13 amino acids. The source is a man aged 40-50 years with HIV. The chain links TRBV18 to TRBJ2-5; no clear D. The sequenced sample was unsorted PBMCs, obtained 2.1 years after starting antiretroviral therapy. CDR3 DNA: TGTGCCAGCTCACTTGGGATAACGGAGACCCAGTACTTC. Translation gives CASSLGITETQYF. The entire variable domain, with the rest obtained from reference TRBV18 and TRBJ2-5, is as follows: NAGVMQNPRHLVRRRGQEARLRCSPMKGHSHVYWYRQLPEEGLKFMVYLQKENIIDESGMPKERFSAEFPKEGPSILRIQQVVRGDSAAYFCASSLGITETQYFGPGTRLLVL.